The source of this TCR beta chain is a study of OX40 agonist ivuxolimab in advanced cancers. In germline, CDR1 is SEHNR, CDR2 FQNEAQ (reference sequence). The CDR3 is 14 amino acids. Trimming removed 4 bases at V and 3 bases at J, with 11 bases between. Study-wide points: Both CD4+ and CD8+ T cell populations in blood had undergone clonal expansion by week 6 at 0.1 to 3.0 mg/kg.

Clones were read by immunoSEQ multiplex PCR, and TCRdb kept only the in-frame ones, dropping some. Of 20,000 to 25,000 clones listed, nearly 85% are singletons. In regard to this clone: Antigen unknown.

Specimen: CD4+ or CD8+ T cells sorted from blood, collected in a trial of the OX40 agonist ivuxolimab. The chain recombines TRBV7-9 with TRBJ2-3; D ambiguous. The sequence was collected from an adult with an advanced solid tumor such as melanoma, head and neck, liver or kidney cancer. The CDR3 spells CASSSYLSTDTQYF. Here the CDR3 DNA reads TGTGCCAGCAGCTCTTACTTATCGACAGATACGCAGTATTTT.